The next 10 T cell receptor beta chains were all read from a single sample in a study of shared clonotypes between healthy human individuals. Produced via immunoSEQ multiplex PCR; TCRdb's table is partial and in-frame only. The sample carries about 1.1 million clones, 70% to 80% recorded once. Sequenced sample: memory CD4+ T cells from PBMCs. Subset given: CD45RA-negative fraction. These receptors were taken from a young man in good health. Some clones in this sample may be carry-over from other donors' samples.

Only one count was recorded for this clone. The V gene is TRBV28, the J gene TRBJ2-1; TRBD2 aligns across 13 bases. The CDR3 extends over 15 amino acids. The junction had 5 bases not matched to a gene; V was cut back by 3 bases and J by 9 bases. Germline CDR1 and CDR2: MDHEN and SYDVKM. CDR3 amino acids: CASSFWGLAGSEQFF. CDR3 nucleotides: TGTGCCAGCAGTTTCTGGGGACTAGCGGGAAGTGAGCAGTTCTTC.

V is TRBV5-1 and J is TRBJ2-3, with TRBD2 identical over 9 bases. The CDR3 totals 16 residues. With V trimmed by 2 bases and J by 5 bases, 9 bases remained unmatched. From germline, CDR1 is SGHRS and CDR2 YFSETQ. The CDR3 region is CASSLPAGGWGDTQYF. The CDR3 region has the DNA TGCGCCAGCAGCTTACCAGCGGGAGGTTGGGGAGATACGCAGTATTTT.

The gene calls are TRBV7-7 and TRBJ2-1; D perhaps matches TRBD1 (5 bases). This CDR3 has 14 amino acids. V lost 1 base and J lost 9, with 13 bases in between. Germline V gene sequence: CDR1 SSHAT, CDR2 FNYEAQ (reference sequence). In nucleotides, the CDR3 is TGTGCCAGCAGCTTAGGGGGCCCCACGGGTGAGCAGTTCTTC. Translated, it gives CASSLGGPTGEQFF.

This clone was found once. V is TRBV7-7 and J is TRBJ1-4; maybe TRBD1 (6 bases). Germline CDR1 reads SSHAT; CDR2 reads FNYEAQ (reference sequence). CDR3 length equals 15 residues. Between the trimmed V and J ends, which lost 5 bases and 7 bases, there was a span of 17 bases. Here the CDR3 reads CASSPRGGPGEKLFF. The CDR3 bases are TGTGCCAGCAGCCCGCGCGGGGGGCCGGGTGAAAAACTGTTTTTT. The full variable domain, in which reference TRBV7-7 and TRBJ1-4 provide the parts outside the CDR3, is GAGVSQSPRYKVTKRGQDVTLRCDPISSHATLYWYQQALGQGPEFLTYFNYEAQPDKSGLPSDRFSAERPEGSISTLTIQRTEQRDSAMYRCASSPRGGPGEKLFFGSGTQLSVL.

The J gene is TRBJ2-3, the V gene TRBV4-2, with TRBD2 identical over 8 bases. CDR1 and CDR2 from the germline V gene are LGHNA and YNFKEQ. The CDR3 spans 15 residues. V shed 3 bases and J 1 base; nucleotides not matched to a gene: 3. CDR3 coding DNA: TGTGCCAGCAGCCAGTCGACTAGCGGCACAGATACGCAGTATTTT. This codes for CASSQSTSGTDTQYF.

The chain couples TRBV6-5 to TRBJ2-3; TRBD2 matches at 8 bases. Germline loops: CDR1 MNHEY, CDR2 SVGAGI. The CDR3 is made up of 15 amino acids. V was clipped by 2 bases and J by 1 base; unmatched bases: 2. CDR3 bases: TGTGCCAGCAGTTACACGCGGGAGGGCACAGATACGCAGTATTTT. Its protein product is CASSYTREGTDTQYF.

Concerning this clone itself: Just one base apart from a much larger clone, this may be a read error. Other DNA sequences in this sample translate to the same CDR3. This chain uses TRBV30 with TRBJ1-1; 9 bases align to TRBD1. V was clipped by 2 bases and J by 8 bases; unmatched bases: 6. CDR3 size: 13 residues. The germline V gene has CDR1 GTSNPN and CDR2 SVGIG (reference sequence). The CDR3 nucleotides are TGTGCCTGGAGTACGGGACAGGGAGGCGAAGCTTTCTTT. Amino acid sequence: CAWSTGQGGEAFF.

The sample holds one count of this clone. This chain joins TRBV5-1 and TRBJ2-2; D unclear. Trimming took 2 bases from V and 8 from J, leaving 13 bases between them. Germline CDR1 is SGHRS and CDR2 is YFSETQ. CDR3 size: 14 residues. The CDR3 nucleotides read TGCGCCAGCAGCTTAGGAGTCGATTCTGGGGAGCTGTTTTTT. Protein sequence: CASSLGVDSGELFF.

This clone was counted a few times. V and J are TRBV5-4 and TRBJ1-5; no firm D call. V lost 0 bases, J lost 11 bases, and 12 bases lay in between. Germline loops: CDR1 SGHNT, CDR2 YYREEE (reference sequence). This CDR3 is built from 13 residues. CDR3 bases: TGTGCCAGCAGCTTGGGCCCATCGAAGGCCCAGCATTTT. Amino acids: CASSLGPSKAQHF.

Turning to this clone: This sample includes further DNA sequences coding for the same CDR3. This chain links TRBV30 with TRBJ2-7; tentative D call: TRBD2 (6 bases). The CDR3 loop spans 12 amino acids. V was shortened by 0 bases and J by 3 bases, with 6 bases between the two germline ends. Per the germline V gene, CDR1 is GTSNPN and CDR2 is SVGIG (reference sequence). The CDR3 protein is CAWSVGGYEQYF. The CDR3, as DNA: TGTGCCTGGAGTGTGGGGGGCTACGAGCAGTACTTC.